The clone carrying this T cell receptor (beta chain) occurred many times. The target antigen is unknown. Exclusions: uncontrolled infection, other autoimmune disease, pregnancy, lactation. The data were obtained in a study of T cells in Graves' hyperthyroidism and ophthalmopathy. Study results and caveats: Model-based prediction identified ophthalmopathy a median about 7 months prior to its onset.

Germline CDR1 and CDR2: PRHDT and FYEKMQ (reference sequence). Trimming shortened V by 0 bases and J by 4 bases, and 10 bases separated the two germline ends. The CDR3 is 15 residues long. From RNA transcripts, TCR beta CDR3 regions were amplified. The TCR CDR3 first-round RT-PCR relied on the HTBI primer set. TCRdb itself ran the multiplex PCR reads through MiXCR, one entry per CDR3 protein. Of about 350,000 distinct CDR3 sequences listed, about a fifth are singletons. Specimen: blood. The chain joins TRBV13 to TRBJ1-5; the D is unclear. The receptor's source is a woman aged 18-29 years with Graves' hyperthyroidism. CDR3 nucleotide sequence: TGTGCCAGCAGCTTAGGAGGGTCGGCAAATCAGCCCCAGCATTTT. Its translation: CASSLGGSANQPQHF. The full variable domain, with the rest looked up from reference TRBV13 and TRBJ1-5, is AAGVIQSPRHLIKEKRETATLKCYPIPRHDTVYWYQQGPGQDPQFLISFYEKMQSDKGSIPDRFSAQQFSDYHSELNMSSLELGDSALYFCASSLGGSANQPQHFGDGTRLSIL.